This TCR beta chain was found in a study of identical twins. General study results and limits: Insertion counts were lower in abundant cord blood beta clonotypes, a trend that memory repertoires did not show.

This CDR3 spans 13 amino acids. V lost 3 bases and J lost 2, with 7 bases in between. Looked up from germline, CDR1 is SQVTM and CDR2 is ANQGSEA. Each cDNA held unique molecular identifiers, and template switching gave it a universal primer site. TCRdb fed the 5' RACE reads into MiXCR, producing one record per CDR3 protein. The table shows just under 550,000 distinct CDR3 sequences, with 13% to 15% occurring only once. In regard to this clonotype: Its antigen is not known.

This sample also belongs to another study, concerning yellow fever vaccine responses in identical twins.

The TCR was taken from a woman aged 18-35 years in good health. The sample was CD4+ T cells sorted from blood. V gene TRBV29-1 combines with J gene TRBJ2-2, with D possibly TRBD2 on 6 matching bases. The CDR3 region has the DNA TGCAGCGTTGACGGGGGAAACACCGGGGAGCTGTTTTTT. Encoded protein: CSVDGGNTGELFF.